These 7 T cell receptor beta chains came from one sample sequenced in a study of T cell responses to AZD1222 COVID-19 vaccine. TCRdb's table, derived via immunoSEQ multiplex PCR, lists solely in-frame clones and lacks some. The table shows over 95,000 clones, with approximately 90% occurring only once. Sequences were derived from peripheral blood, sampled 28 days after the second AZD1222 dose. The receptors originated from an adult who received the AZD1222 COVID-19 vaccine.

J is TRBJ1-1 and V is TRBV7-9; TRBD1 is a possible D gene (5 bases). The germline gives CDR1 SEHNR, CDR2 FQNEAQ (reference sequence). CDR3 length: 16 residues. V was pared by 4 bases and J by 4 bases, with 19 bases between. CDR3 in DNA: TGTGCCAGCAGCTCCCCCGGGGCGCAGTTTTCCACTGAAGCTTTCTTT. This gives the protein CASSSPGAQFSTEAFF.

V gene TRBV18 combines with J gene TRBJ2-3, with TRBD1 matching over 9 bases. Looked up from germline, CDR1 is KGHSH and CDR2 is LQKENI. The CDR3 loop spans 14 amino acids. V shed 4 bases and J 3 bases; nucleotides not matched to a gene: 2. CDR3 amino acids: CASSRDRDTDTQYF. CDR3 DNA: TGTGCCAGCTCACGGGACAGGGATACAGATACGCAGTATTTT.

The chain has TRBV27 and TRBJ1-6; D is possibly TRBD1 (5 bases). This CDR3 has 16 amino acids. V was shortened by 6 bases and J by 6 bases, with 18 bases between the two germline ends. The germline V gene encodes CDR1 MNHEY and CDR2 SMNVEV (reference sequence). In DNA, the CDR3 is TGTGCCAGCAGACAATTCCGGGGCCAGGGTAATTCACCCCTCCACTTT. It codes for CASRQFRGQGNSPLHF.

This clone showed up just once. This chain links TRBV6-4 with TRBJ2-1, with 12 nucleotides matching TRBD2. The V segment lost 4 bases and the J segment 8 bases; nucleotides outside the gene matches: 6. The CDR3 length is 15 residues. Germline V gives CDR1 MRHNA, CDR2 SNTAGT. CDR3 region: CASSATSGGIDEQFF. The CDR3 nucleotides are TGTGCCAGCAGTGCAACTAGCGGGGGGATCGATGAGCAGTTCTTC.

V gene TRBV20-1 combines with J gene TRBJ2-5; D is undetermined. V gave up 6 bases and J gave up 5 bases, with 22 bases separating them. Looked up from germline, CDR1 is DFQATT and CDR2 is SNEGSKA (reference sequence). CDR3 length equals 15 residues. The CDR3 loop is CSASQLGSVAETQYF. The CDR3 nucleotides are TGCAGTGCGAGTCAGCTAGGCTCGGTCGCGGAGACCCAGTACTTC.

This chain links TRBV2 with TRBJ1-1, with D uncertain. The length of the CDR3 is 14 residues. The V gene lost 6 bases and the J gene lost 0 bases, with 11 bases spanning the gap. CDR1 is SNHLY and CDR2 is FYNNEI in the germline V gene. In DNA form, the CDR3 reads TGTGCCAGCAGCCCCGACGCAGTGAACACTGAAGCTTTCTTT. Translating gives CASSPDAVNTEAFF.

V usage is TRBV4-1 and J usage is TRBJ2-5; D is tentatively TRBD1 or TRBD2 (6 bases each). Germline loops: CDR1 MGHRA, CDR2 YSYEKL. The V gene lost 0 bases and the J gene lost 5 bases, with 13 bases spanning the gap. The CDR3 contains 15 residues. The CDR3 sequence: CASSQDLGGLETQYF. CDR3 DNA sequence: TGCGCCAGCAGCCAAGACCTGGGGGGCCTGGAGACCCAGTACTTC.